The source of this T cell receptor beta chain is a study of blood T cell repertoires in COVID-19. Study details: Acute and convalescent COVID-19 specimens originated in the United States, Italy and Spain. T cells, B-cell-depleted T cells, or PBMCs provided the cDNA or gDNA that served as material.

Produced via immunoSEQ multiplex PCR; TCRdb's table is partial and in-frame only. The data show about 58,000 clones, about four fifths seen once. Germline loops: CDR1 MNHNY, CDR2 SVGAGI (reference sequence). Trimming cost V 6 bases and J 8 bases; bases outside gene matches: 10. CDR3 size: 15 residues. The source is a human donor in a cohort sampled during active COVID-19. This chain links TRBV6-6 with TRBJ2-1; 10 bases line up with TRBD2. Material: peripheral blood. This chain's CDR3 is CASRSLAGVADEQFF. The CDR3, as DNA: TGTGCCAGCAGATCCCTAGCGGGAGTGGCGGATGAGCAGTTCTTC.